What follows are 5 T cell receptor beta chains derived from one specimen sequenced in a study of T cell repertoires in cytomegalovirus infection. Their specific antigens are unknown. TCRdb re-called the reads through MiXCR, storing one row per CDR3 protein. The sample shows 450,000 to 600,000 distinct CDR3 sequences, approximately 40% of them seen only once. Sequencing used cultured PBMCs, obtained from culture after CMV antigen stimulation. These receptors were obtained from a human donor in good health (CMV status not recorded). Some clones in this sample may be carry-over from other donors' samples.

This clonotype was observed a few times. The chain combines TRBV6-1 with TRBJ1-4; D is ambiguous. Germline-derived CDR1 and CDR2 are MNHNS and SASEGT. This CDR3 has 15 residues. V was trimmed by 6 bases and J by 0 bases, leaving 11 bases between them. The CDR3 DNA follows: TGTGCCAGCAGGCGGGAACGGGCAACTAATGAAAAACTGTTTTTT. Its translation: CASRRERATNEKLFF.

The rearrangement joins TRBV6-1 to TRBJ2-7, with 8 nucleotides matching TRBD2. Trimming cost V 8 bases and J 6 bases; bases outside gene matches: 21. The CDR3 has 17 residues. Germline loops: CDR1 MNHNS, CDR2 SASEGT. The CDR3 reads CASSHTRGTRGGGEQYF. The CDR3, as DNA: TGTGCCAGCTCTCACACGCGGGGGACCCGGGGGGGGGGCGAGCAGTACTTC.

This clonotype has just a few counts. The chain links TRBV7-2 to TRBJ1-1; the D gene is possibly TRBD1 (6 bases). Looked up from germline, CDR1 is SGHTA and CDR2 is FQGNSA. V gave up 1 base and J gave up 3 bases, with 9 bases separating them. CDR3 length equals 14 residues. This CDR3 reads CASSLVRGDTEAFF. DNA of the CDR3: TGTGCCAGCAGCTTAGTTAGGGGGGACACTGAAGCTTTCTTT.

V is TRBV28 and J is TRBJ2-5; possibly TRBD1 or TRBD2 for D (5 bases each). Germline V gene lookup returns CDR1 MDHEN and CDR2 SYDVKM. V shed 5 bases and J shed 4 bases, with 14 bases lying between them. CDR3 size: 14 residues. The CDR3, as DNA: TGTGCCAGCAGTCTGGGGGTTGGAGGAGAGACCCAGTACTTC. Translating it yields CASSLGVGGETQYF.

V usage is TRBV4-1 and J usage is TRBJ1-1; the D gene is possibly TRBD1 (5 bases). Germline CDR1 is MGHRA and CDR2 is YSYEKL. This CDR3 contains 15 residues. V gave up 7 bases and J gave up 1 base, with 16 bases separating them. The CDR3 is CASTTDRGPNTEAFF. CDR3 DNA: TGCGCCAGCACCACAGACCGGGGCCCGAACACTGAAGCTTTCTTT.